Each of the 4 T cell receptor beta chains below was sequenced from the same sample in a study of T cell changes during pregnancy in multiple sclerosis. The table came from immunoSEQ multiplex PCR; TCRdb's copy has only in-frame clones and leaves some out. Of under 130,000 clones in the sample, about 91% were seen once. The sequencing here drew on peripheral blood, taken after pregnancy. The receptors shown here come from a female donor with multiple sclerosis, enrolled in a pregnancy study.

This rearrangement joins TRBV25-1 to TRBJ2-7; perhaps TRBD1 as D (5 bases). The CDR3 totals 15 residues. Germline lookup yields CDR1 MGHDK and CDR2 SYGVNS. Trimming removed 3 bases at V and 0 bases at J, with 12 bases between. CDR3 DNA: TGTGCCAGCAGTGACCCACAGGTTAGCTCCTACGAGCAGTACTTC. Amino acid sequence: CASSDPQVSSYEQYF.

This sequence joins TRBV2 and TRBJ2-4; D is uncertain. Trimming took off 2 bases at V and 0 bases at J, with 11 bases between the two ends. The germline CDR1 and CDR2 sequences are SNHLY and FYNNEI. This CDR3 comprises 16 residues. This chain's CDR3 is CASSESDSLAKNIQYF. CDR3 nucleotides: TGTGCCAGCAGTGAATCTGATAGCCTAGCCAAAAACATTCAGTACTTC.

The chain links TRBV7-6 to TRBJ2-2, with no clear D. Germline-derived CDR1 and CDR2 are SGHVS and FNYEAQ. V gave up 7 bases and J gave up 1 base, with 13 bases separating them. The CDR3 length is 15 residues. In DNA form, the CDR3 reads TGTGCCAGCACCCTACGACTGCAGAACACCGGGGAGCTGTTTTTT. Its protein is CASTLRLQNTGELFF.

The gene calls are TRBV6-6 and TRBJ2-1, with 8 bases fitting TRBD1. The germline V gene has CDR1 MNHNY and CDR2 SVGAGI (reference sequence). The V segment lost 2 bases and the J segment 4 bases; nucleotides outside the gene matches: 4. The CDR3 loop spans 15 amino acids. The CDR3 DNA sequence: TGTGCCAGCAGTTACCTGGGACAGGAGTACAATGAGCAGTTCTTC. Translated: CASSYLGQEYNEQFF.